This TCR beta chain was documented in a study of blood T cell repertoires in COVID-19. For the study at large: Two negative PCRs, clearance, or symptom resolution characterized the recovered Cohort 3 donors.

In the authors' workflow: Reference gene primers were amplified, and this amplification served to estimate nucleated cell counts. Profiled with immunoSEQ multiplex PCR; TCRdb holds only in-frame clones, not every one. The V and J calls and clone size come from that table; D and trimming were worked out from the DNA. The sample yields fewer than 200,000 clones, 85% to 90% seen once. In assigning cohorts, the study relied on participant-reported clinical history. The germline V gene has CDR1 ENHRY and CDR2 SYGVKD. V trimming: 4 bases; J trimming: 5 bases; junction bases outside the gene matches: 2. The CDR3 has 12 residues.

Sequencing used PBMCs or T cells enriched from blood (not recorded which). This clonotype was obtained from a woman in her thirties or forties in a cohort exposed to, infected with or recovered from COVID-19 (not recorded which). The chain is built from TRBV10-3 and TRBJ2-7; 7 nucleotides agree with TRBD1. The CDR3 spells CAISGQGNEQYF. The CDR3 coding sequence is TGTGCCATCAGTGGACAGGGTAACGAGCAGTACTTC.